Listed below are T cell receptor beta chains from one sample, sequenced in a study of shared clonotypes between healthy human individuals. Clones were read by immunoSEQ multiplex PCR, and TCRdb kept only the in-frame ones, dropping some. The table lists 2 million to 2.5 million clones, 85% to 95% of them singletons. Sequencing was performed on naive CD4+ T cells from PBMCs. The receptors were sampled from a man in his late teens or twenties in good health. Some clones in this sample may be carry-over from other donors' samples. CDR3s include the opening cysteine and the closing phenylalanine or tryptophan. D genes are given only for firm matches. Rows may omit the clone size; those that give it use once, few, many or a size class.

-	TRBV7-9	TRBD2	TRBJ2-3	TGTGCCAGCAGCTTTAGCGGGTCTAGCACAGATACGCAGTATTTT	CASSFSGSSTDTQYF
-	TRBV28	-	TRBJ2-7	TGTGCCAGCAGTTTATGGGAAAGGACCCTCTACGAGCAGTACTTC	CASSLWERTLYEQYF
-	TRBV7-3	-	TRBJ2-1	TGTGCCAGCAGCTTAAACAGCCAGGGCAATGAGCAGTTCTTC	CASSLNSQGNEQFF
-	TRBV5-1	TRBD1	TRBJ2-5	TGCGCCAGCAGCTTGGAGGGACAGTCCAAACAAGAGACCCAGTACTTC	CASSLEGQSKQETQYF
-	TRBV13	-	TRBJ2-1	TGTGCCAGCAGCTTAGAAAGAAGTCGCAATGAGCAGTTCTTC	CASSLERSRNEQFF
-	TRBV5-1	TRBD1	TRBJ2-7	TGCGCCAGCAGACCGGTCTACCGGGACAGCATTTCCTACGAGCAGTACTTC	CASRPVYRDSISYEQYF
-	TRBV9	-	TRBJ2-7	TGTGCCAGCAGCGTTGGGGGCACGAGCTCCTACGAGCAGTACTTC	CASSVGGTSSYEQYF
-	TRBV5-1	TRBD2	TRBJ2-1	TGCGCCAGCAGCCCGAAGGTCCTAGCGGGAGAGTACAATGAGCAGTTCTTC	CASSPKVLAGEYNEQFF
-	TRBV11-3	-	TRBJ2-3	TGTGCCAGCAGCCAGCTCGAGGATGGGACGCAGTATTTT	CASSQLEDGTQYF
-	TRBV6-4	-	TRBJ1-1	TGTGCCAGCAGTGAAAGGTGGAACACTGAAGCTTTCTTT	CASSERWNTEAFF
-	TRBV5-4	TRBD2	TRBJ2-5	TGTGCCAGCAGCTCGGGACTAGCGGGAGAAGAGACCCAGTACTTC	CASSSGLAGEETQYF
-	TRBV5-6	-	TRBJ2-7	TGTGCCAGCAGCTTGGAGCTGAAATACGAGCAGTACTTC	CASSLELKYEQYF
-	TRBV2	-	TRBJ2-7	TGTGCCAGCTGCGCGGGGGCCGCCTACGAGCAGTACTTC	CASCAGAAYEQYF
-	TRBV5-6	-	TRBJ2-3	TGTGCCAGCAGTTGGGCAGATACGCAGTATTTT	CASSWADTQYF
-	TRBV12-5	-	TRBJ2-2	TGTGCTAGTGGTTTCAACACCGGGGAGCTGTTTTTT	CASGFNTGELFF
-	TRBV28	TRBD1	TRBJ2-5	TGTGCCAGCAGTTCCGGACAGGGCCCTACGCAGCAGTACTTC	CASSSGQGPTQQYF
-	TRBV5-4	-	TRBJ2-7	TGTGCCAGCAGCTTGTTGGCGGTACCCTACGAGCAGTACTTC	CASSLLAVPYEQYF
-	TRBV19	TRBD1	TRBJ1-2	TGTGCCAGTACCACCGGACAGGGGGCAAACTATGGCTACACCTTC	CASTTGQGANYGYTF
-	TRBV21-1	-	TRBJ1-2	TGTGCCAGCAGCAAAGTGGGCCCCTATAACTATGGCTACACCTTC	CASSKVGPYNYGYTF
-	TRBV6-6	-	TRBJ2-1	TGTGCCAGCAGCCGCGACAGGTACAATGAGCAGTTCTTC	CASSRDRYNEQFF
-	TRBV7-2	-	TRBJ1-1	TGTGCCAGCAGCGCCAGTAGCCAAGCTTTCTTT	CASSASSQAFF
-	TRBV19	-	TRBJ2-7	TGTGCCAGTAGGGGTTTGGCAACCTACGAGCAGTACTTC	CASRGLATYEQYF
-	TRBV5-1	-	TRBJ2-1	TGCGCCAGCAGCCTGGGGCGGAGATCCTACAATGAGCAGTTCTTC	CASSLGRRSYNEQFF
-	TRBV11-2	-	TRBJ1-4	TGTGCCAGCAGCAACCCTGACAGGACCACTAATGAAAAACTGTTTTTT	CASSNPDRTTNEKLFF
-	TRBV9	-	TRBJ2-3	TGTGCCAGCAACCCCCGGCCAGGCCCCACAGATACGCAGTATTTT	CASNPRPGPTDTQYF
-	TRBV28	TRBD1	TRBJ2-1	TGTGCCAGCAGTCTAAAGGGGGACAGGGGTCCCGGGGTCCTCTTC	CASSLKGDRGPGVLF
-	TRBV6-6	-	TRBJ1-2	TGTGCCAGCAGTTTGGGGCCCGCGAACTATGGCTACACCTTC	CASSLGPANYGYTF
-	TRBV28	-	TRBJ1-2	TGTGCCAGCAGTTTAGAGGCCTTTGGGGGCTACACCTTC	CASSLEAFGGYTF
-	TRBV29-1	TRBD1	TRBJ1-1	TGCAGCACGGGACAGATGAACACTGAAGCTTTCTTT	CSTGQMNTEAFF
-	TRBV5-1	TRBD2	TRBJ2-3	TGCGCCAGCAGCTGGGGGACTAGCGGGCAGGGTACGCAGTATTTT	CASSWGTSGQGTQYF
few	TRBV19	-	TRBJ1-4	TGTGCCAGTAGCTGGCGGGGCAATGAAAAACTGTTTTTT	CASSWRGNEKLFF
-	TRBV28	TRBD1	TRBJ2-2	TGTGCCAGCCTACCGGACAGGGGCGGCACCGGGGAGCTGTTTTTT	CASLPDRGGTGELFF
-	TRBV30	-	TRBJ1-1	TGTGCCTGGACCCGAACCCTACCGAACACTGAAGCTTTCTTT	CAWTRTLPNTEAFF
-	TRBV7-9	-	TRBJ2-7	TGTGCCAGCAGCTTAGAAATAGGGGGGACTAACTCCTACGAGCAGTACTTC	CASSLEIGGTNSYEQYF
-	TRBV7-9	TRBD2	TRBJ2-1	TGTGCCAGCAGTCGAGCTAGCGGGGCCTACAATGAGCAGTTCTTC	CASSRASGAYNEQFF
-	TRBV2	-	TRBJ1-1	TGTGCCAGCAGGCAACGGAGCTTCCCTAGTGAAGCTTTCTTT	CASRQRSFPSEAFF
-	TRBV7-9	-	TRBJ1-1	TGTGCCAGCAGCCCAACAGACCAACTAGCTTTCTTT	CASSPTDQLAFF
-	TRBV5-1	TRBD2	TRBJ2-5	TGCGCCAGCAGCTTGACTAGCGGTATGGAAGAGACCCAGTACTTC	CASSLTSGMEETQYF
-	TRBV11-2	-	TRBJ1-1	TGTGCCAGCAGCTTAGAATGGCCTCGGGGGGGAGCTTTCTTT	CASSLEWPRGGAFF
few	TRBV10-3	TRBD1	TRBJ2-1	TGTGCCATCAGTGAGTCGGACAGGGGGCTTCATGAGCAGTTCTTC	CAISESDRGLHEQFF
-	TRBV2	-	TRBJ2-5	TGTGCCAGCAGTGAAAAACAGGTGCGGGAGACCCAGTACTTC	CASSEKQVRETQYF
-	TRBV5-5	TRBD1	TRBJ1-2	TGTGCCAGCAGGGGGCGGACAGGGAACTATGGCTACACCTTC	CASRGRTGNYGYTF
-	TRBV6-1	TRBD1	TRBJ2-5	TGTGCCAGCGCGCCGACAGGGTTCGGAGAGACCCAGTACTTC	CASAPTGFGETQYF
-	TRBV28	TRBD2	TRBJ2-7	TGTGCCAGCAGTTCTACTAGCGGGAGGGGGGGGTACGAGCAGTACTTC	CASSSTSGRGGYEQYF